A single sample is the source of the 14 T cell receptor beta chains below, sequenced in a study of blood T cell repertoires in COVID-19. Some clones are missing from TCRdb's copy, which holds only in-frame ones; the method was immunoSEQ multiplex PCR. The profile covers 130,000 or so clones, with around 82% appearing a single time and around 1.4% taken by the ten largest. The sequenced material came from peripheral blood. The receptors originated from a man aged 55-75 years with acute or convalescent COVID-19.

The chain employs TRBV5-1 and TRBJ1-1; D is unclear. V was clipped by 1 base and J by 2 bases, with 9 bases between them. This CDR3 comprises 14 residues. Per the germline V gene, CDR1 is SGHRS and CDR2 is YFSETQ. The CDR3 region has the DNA TGCGCCAGCAGCTTGCTGCAGTTTAACACTGAAGCTTTCTTT. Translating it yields CASSLLQFNTEAFF. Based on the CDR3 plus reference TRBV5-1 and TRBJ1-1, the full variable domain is KAGVTQTPRYLIKTRGQQVTLSCSPISGHRSVSWYQQTPGQGLQFLFEYFSETQRNKGNFPGRFSGRQFSNSRSEMNVSTLELGDSALYLCASSLLQFNTEAFFGQGTRLTVV.

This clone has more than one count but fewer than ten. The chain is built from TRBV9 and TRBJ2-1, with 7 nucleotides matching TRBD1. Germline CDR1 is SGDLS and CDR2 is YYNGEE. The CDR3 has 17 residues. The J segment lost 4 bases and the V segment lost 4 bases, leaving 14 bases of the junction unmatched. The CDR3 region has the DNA TGTGCCAGCAGCCCGGCCTTGAGAAGGGGGCTATACAATGAGCAGTTCTTC. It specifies CASSPALRRGLYNEQFF.

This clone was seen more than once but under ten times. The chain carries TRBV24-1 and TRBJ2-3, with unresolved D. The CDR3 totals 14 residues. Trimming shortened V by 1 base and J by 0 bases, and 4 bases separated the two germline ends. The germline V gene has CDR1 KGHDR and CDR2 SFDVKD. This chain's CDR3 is CATSDFSSTDTQYF. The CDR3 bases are TGTGCCACCAGTGATTTTTCTAGCACAGATACGCAGTATTTT.

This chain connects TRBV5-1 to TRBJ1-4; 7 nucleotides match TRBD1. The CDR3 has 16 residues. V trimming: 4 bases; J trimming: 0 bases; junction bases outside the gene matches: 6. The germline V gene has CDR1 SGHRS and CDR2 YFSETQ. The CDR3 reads CASSTSGTATNEKLFF. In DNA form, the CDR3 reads TGCGCCAGCAGCACTTCCGGGACAGCAACTAATGAAAAACTGTTTTTT. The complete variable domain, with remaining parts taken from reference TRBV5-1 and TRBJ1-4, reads KAGVTQTPRYLIKTRGQQVTLSCSPISGHRSVSWYQQTPGQGLQFLFEYFSETQRNKGNFPGRFSGRQFSNSRSEMNVSTLELGDSALYLCASSTSGTATNEKLFFGSGTQLSVL.

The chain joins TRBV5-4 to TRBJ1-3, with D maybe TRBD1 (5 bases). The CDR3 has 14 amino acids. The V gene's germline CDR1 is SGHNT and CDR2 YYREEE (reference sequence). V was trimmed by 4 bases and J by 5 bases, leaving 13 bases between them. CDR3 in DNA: TGTGCCAGCAGCCAGGGCCAGGTACGAAACACCATATATTTT. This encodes CASSQGQVRNTIYF.

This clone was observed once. CDR3 in amino acids: CASSPGGAGDEQYF. In DNA form, the CDR3 reads TGTGCCAGCAGCCCGGGGGGGGCGGGGGACGAGCAGTACTTC. The chain employs TRBV6-1 and TRBJ2-7, with 8 bases that match TRBD2. Germline V gives CDR1 MNHNS, CDR2 SASEGT. The CDR3 contains 14 residues. Trimming cost V 6 bases and J 5 bases; bases outside gene matches: 9.

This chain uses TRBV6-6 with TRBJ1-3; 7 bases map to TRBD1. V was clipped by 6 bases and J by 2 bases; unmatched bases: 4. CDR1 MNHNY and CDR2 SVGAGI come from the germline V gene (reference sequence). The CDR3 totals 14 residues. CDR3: CASRTDRAGNTIYF. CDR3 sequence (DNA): TGTGCCAGCAGAACCGACAGGGCTGGAAACACCATATATTTT.

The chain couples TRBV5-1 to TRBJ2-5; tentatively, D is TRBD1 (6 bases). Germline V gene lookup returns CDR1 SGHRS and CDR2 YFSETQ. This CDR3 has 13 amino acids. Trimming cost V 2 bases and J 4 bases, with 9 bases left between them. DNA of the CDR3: TGCGCCAGCAGCTTTCAGGGGATAGAGACCCAGTACTTC. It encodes CASSFQGIETQYF.

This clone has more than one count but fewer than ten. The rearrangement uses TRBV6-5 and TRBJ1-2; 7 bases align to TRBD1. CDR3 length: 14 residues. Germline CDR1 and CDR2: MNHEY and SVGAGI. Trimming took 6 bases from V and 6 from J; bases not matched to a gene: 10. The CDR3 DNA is TGTGCCAGCAGCCGACAGGGTGGTATAGATGGCTACACCTTC. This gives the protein CASSRQGGIDGYTF.

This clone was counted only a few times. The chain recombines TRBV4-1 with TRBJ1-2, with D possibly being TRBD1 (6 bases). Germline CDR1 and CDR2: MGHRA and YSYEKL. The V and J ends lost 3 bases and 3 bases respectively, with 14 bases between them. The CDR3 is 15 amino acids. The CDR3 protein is CASSQTGSLDYGYTF. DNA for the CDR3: TGCGCCAGCAGCCAGACAGGATCCTTGGACTATGGCTACACCTTC.

The CDR3 coding sequence is TGTGCCAGCAGGAGTCCGACTAGCGGGATGGAGACCCAGTACTTC. It encodes CASRSPTSGMETQYF. This sequence joins TRBV6-5 and TRBJ2-5, with TRBD2 matching 11 bases. Looked up from germline, CDR1 is MNHEY and CDR2 is SVGAGI. Trimming removed 6 bases from V and 5 bases from J; junction bases left unmatched: 8. This CDR3 region has 15 residues.

The DNA for the CDR3 is TGTGCCAGCTCATCAATTGGGACAGGGGGAACTATCGGCTACACCTTC. This encodes CASSSIGTGGTIGYTF. The chain recombines TRBV18 with TRBJ1-2; 11 positions agree with TRBD1. The length of the CDR3 is 16 residues. The J segment lost 8 bases and the V segment lost 5 bases, leaving 13 bases of the junction unmatched. Germline-derived CDR1 and CDR2 are KGHSH and LQKENI. The whole variable domain, filled in from reference TRBV18 and TRBJ1-2, reads NAGVMQNPRHLVRRRGQEARLRCSPMKGHSHVYWYRQLPEEGLKFMVYLQKENIIDESGMPKERFSAEFPKEGPSILRIQQVVRGDSAAYFCASSSIGTGGTIGYTFGSGTRLTVV.

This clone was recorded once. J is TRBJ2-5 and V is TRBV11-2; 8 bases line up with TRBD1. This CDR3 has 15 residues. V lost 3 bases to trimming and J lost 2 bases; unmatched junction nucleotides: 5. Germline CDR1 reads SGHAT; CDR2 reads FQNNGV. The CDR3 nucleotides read TGTGCCAGCAGCTTCGGACAGGGTGAGCAAGAGACCCAGTACTTC. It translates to CASSFGQGEQETQYF.

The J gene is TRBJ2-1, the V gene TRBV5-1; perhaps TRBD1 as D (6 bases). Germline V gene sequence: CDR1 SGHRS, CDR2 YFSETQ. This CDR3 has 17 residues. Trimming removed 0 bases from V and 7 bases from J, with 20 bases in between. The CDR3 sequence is CASSLAPNIQGRNEQFF. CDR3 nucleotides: TGCGCCAGCAGCTTGGCTCCGAACATACAGGGCCGGAATGAGCAGTTCTTC.